These T cell receptor beta chains were read from a single sample in a study of T cells in Graves' hyperthyroidism and ophthalmopathy. TCRdb independently ran MiXCR on the multiplex PCR reads; one entry per CDR3 protein. The sample has about 770,000 distinct CDR3 sequences; 15% to 20% are singletons. The source material was blood. Receptors were obtained from a woman aged 50 to 60 with Graves' hyperthyroidism that later progressed to Graves' ophthalmopathy. Each CDR3 is given with its conserved first and last residue. A D gene is named only where the DNA matches it firmly. Part of the rows lack a size; the others show once, few, many or a class for expanded clones.

>TRBV7-6|.|.|TRBJ2-3
CASSLVAGGAWYF
.
>TRBV7-9|.|TRBD1|TRBJ1-6
CASSPLSDRGANNSPLHF
TGTGCCAGCAGCCCCCTTTCGGACAGGGGGGCGAATAATTCACCCCTCCACTTT
>TRBV7-9|many|.|TRBJ2-3
CASSSDYRTDTQYF
TGTGCCAGCAGCTCGGACTACCGCACAGATACGCAGTATTTT
>TRBV11-2|many|TRBD1|TRBJ2-6
CASSFFQGDPGANVLTF
TGTGCCAGCAGCTTTTTTCAGGGGGATCCTGGGGCCAACGTCCTGACTTTC
>TRBV14|few|.|TRBJ1-1
CASSQVNLNEAFF
TGTGCCAGCAGCCAAGTTAACCTGAATGAAGCTTTCTTT
>TRBV12-3/TRBV12-4|.|.|TRBJ1-5
CASSKYSNQPQHF
TGTGCCAGCAGTAAATATAGCAATCAGCCCCAGCATTTT
>TRBV6-2/TRBV6-3|many|TRBD1|TRBJ1-1
CASSYEGANTEAFF
TGTGCCAGCAGTTACGAGGGGGCTAACACTGAAGCTTTCTTT
>TRBV5-1|.|TRBD1|TRBJ1-5
CASSLSPDRGVNQPQHF
TGTGCCAGCAGCTTATCCCCGGACAGGGGGGTGAATCAGCCCCAGCATTTT
>TRBV5-1|.|TRBD1|TRBJ2-1
CASSWDRGAYNEQFF
TGCGCCAGCAGCTGGGACAGGGGGGCCTACAATGAGCAGTTCTTC
>TRBV7-3|few|.|TRBJ1-1
CASSTEDSKNTEAFF
TGTGCCAGCAGTACCGAGGACAGCAAGAACACTGAAGCTTTCTTT
>TRBV27|few|.|TRBJ2-2
CASSLSIGAGELFF
TGTGCCAGCAGTTTATCGATCGGGGCCGGGGAGCTGTTTTTT
>TRBV29-1|.|.|TRBJ2-1
CSVEPNMDEQFF
TGCAGCGTTGAACCTAATATGGATGAGCAGTTCTTC
>TRBV30|few|.|TRBJ1-2
CAWTRGAGEGYTF
TGTGCCTGGACGAGGGGGGCCGGGGAAGGCTACACCTTC
>TRBV29-1|few|.|TRBJ1-1
CSAASQGNTEAFF
TGCAGCGCTGCATCACAGGGTAACACTGAAGCTTTCTTT
>TRBV12-3/TRBV12-4|many|TRBD1|TRBJ2-7
CASSRAGQGAYEQYF
TGTGCCAGCAGCCGCGCGGGACAGGGAGCCTACGAGCAGTACTTC
>TRBV9|.|.|TRBJ1-5
CASSVDTGNQPQHF
TGTGCCAGCAGCGTCGATACCGGCAATCAGCCCCAGCATTTT
>TRBV5-8|.|TRBD1|TRBJ1-2
CASSLVGQGAQGYTF
TGTGCCAGCAGCTTGGTAGGTCAGGGGGCGCAAGGCTACACCTTC
>TRBV12-3/TRBV12-4|many|.|TRBJ1-1
CASSPPGVTEAFF
TGTGCCAGCAGTCCTCCAGGCGTCACTGAAGCTTTCTTT
>TRBV19|few|.|TRBJ2-1
CASRSIPPGRNNEQFF
TGTGCCAGTAGGAGCATACCACCGGGACGGAACAATGAGCAGTTCTTC
>TRBV3-1|few|TRBD1|TRBJ2-4
CASSQFGTDLYKNIQYF
TGTGCCAGCAGCCAATTTGGGACAGACCTATATAAAAACATTCAGTACTTC
>TRBV7-3|many|.|TRBJ1-5
CASSPPPGSGNQPQHF
TGTGCCAGCAGCCCCCCCCCAGGGTCGGGCAATCAGCCCCAGCATTTT
>TRBV30|.|.|TRBJ1-6
CAWSPGRNSPLHF
TGTGCCTGGAGCCCAGGCCGGAATTCACCCCTCCACTTT
>TRBV6-1|many|TRBD1|TRBJ2-3
CASSPRQGASTDTQYF
TGTGCCAGCAGTCCTAGACAGGGGGCGAGCACAGATACGCAGTATTTT
>TRBV7-9|.|.|TRBJ1-2
CASSPTRRANYGYTF
TGTGCCAGCAGCCCCACTCGGCGGGCTAACTATGGCTACACCTTC
>TRBV7-9|many|.|TRBJ2-7
CASSPLLGLSYEQYF
TGTGCCAGCAGCCCACTACTGGGTTTAAGCTACGAGCAGTACTTC
>TRBV30|many|.|TRBJ2-7
CAWRDGEAYEQYF
TGTGCCTGGCGGGACGGAGAAGCCTACGAGCAGTACTTC
>TRBV30|few|TRBD1|TRBJ1-6
CAWTLQRQGRGSPLHF
TGTGCCTGGACCCTACAACGACAGGGGAGAGGGTCACCCCTCCACTTT
>TRBV20-1|many|.|TRBJ1-5
CSARESSNQPQHF
TGCAGTGCTAGAGAAAGTAGCAATCAGCCCCAGCATTTT
>TRBV7-9|.|.|TRBJ1-1
CASIFLGGENTEAFF
TGTGCCAGCATTTTTTTGGGAGGGGAGAACACTGAAGCTTTCTTT
>TRBV29-1|.|TRBD1|TRBJ2-3
CSVENPGGQGGTDTQYF
TGCAGCGTTGAAAACCCGGGGGGACAGGGGGGCACAGATACGCAGTATTTT
>TRBV15|.|TRBD1|TRBJ1-1
CATSPTGGRLVEAFF
TGTGCCACCAGCCCGACAGGGGGTAGGTTGGTTGAAGCTTTCTTT
>TRBV7-4|.|.|TRBJ1-2
CAGSLEIPNYGYTF
TGTGCCGGCAGCTTAGAGATCCCAAACTATGGCTACACCTTC
>TRBV27|many|TRBD1|TRBJ1-4
CASSSGQNEKLFF
TGTGCCAGCAGTTCGGGACAGAATGAAAAACTGTTTTTT
>TRBV19|.|.|TRBJ1-5
CASSIVAGENQPQHF
TGTGCCAGTAGTATAGTGGCGGGGGAGAATCAGCCCCAGCATTTT
>TRBV12-3/TRBV12-4|many|.|TRBJ1-2
CASSSTWVGYTF
TGTGCCAGCAGTTCCACGTGGGTGGGCTACACCTTC
>TRBV6-1|.|.|TRBJ2-1
CASSQGGAAWDEQFF
TGTGCCAGCAGCCAAGGGGGGGCAGCTTGGGATGAGCAGTTCTTC
>TRBV6-1|many|.|TRBJ2-5
CASRDGNQETQYF
TGTGCCAGCCGCGACGGAAACCAAGAGACCCAGTACTTC
>TRBV18|many|.|TRBJ1-1
CASPVVNTEAFF
TGTGCCAGCCCCGTAGTGAACACTGAAGCTTTCTTT
>TRBV19|.|.|TRBJ1-4
CATLPTGSNEKLFF
TGTGCCACCCTACCGACAGGCTCCAATGAAAAACTGTTTTTT
>TRBV19|.|.|TRBJ1-1
CASSPLREGGGTEAFF
TGTGCCAGTAGCCCCCTTCGGGAGGGTGGGGGGACTGAAGCTTTCTTT
>TRBV6-1|few|TRBD2|TRBJ2-3
CASSPTQGTSQDTDTQYF
TGTGCCAGCAGTCCGACTCAGGGGACTAGCCAGGACACAGATACGCAGTATTTT
>TRBV6-4|few|TRBD1|TRBJ2-3
CASSAQTGLADTQYF
TGTGCCAGCAGTGCCCAGACAGGGTTGGCAGATACGCAGTATTTT
>TRBV11-1|many|.|TRBJ1-2
CASSISGTPMRGYTF
TGTGCCAGCAGCATCTCCGGGACCCCGATGCGAGGCTACACCTTC
>TRBV3-1|.|.|TRBJ2-7
CASSQVPPHGTPSYEQYF
TGTGCCAGCAGCCAAGTTCCTCCCCACGGGACCCCTTCCTACGAGCAGTACTTC
>TRBV13|many|TRBD2|TRBJ2-5
CASSGGTSGVEETQYF
TGTGCCAGCAGCGGAGGGACTAGCGGGGTGGAGGAGACCCAGTACTTC
>TRBV29-1|.|.|TRBJ2-7
CSVEGSLSYEQYF
TGCAGCGTTGAGGGCAGTTTATCCTACGAGCAGTACTTC